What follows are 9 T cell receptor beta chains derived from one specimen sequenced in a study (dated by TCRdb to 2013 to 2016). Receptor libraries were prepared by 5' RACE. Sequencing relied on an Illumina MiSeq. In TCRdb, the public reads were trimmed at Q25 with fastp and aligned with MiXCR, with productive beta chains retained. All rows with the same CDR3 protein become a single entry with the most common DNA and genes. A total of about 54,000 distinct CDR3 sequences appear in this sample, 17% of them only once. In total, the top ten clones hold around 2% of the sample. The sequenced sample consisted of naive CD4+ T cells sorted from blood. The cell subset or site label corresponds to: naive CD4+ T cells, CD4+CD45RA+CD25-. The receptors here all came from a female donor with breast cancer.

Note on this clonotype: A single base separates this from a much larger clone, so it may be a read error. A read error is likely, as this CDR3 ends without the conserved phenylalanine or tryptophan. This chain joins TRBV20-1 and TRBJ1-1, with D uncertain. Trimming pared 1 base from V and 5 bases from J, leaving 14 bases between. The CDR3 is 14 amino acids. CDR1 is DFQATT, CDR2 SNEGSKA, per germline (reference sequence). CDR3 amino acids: CSARGSQLVTEAFL. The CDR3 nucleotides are TGCAGTGCTAGAGGGAGCCAATTAGTAACTGAAGCTTTCTTA.

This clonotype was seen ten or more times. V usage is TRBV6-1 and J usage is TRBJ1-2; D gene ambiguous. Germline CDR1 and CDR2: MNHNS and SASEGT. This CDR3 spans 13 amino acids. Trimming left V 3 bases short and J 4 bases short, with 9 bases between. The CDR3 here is CASSDTGIYGYTF. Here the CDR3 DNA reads TGTGCCAGCAGTGACACCGGGATCTATGGCTACACCTTC.

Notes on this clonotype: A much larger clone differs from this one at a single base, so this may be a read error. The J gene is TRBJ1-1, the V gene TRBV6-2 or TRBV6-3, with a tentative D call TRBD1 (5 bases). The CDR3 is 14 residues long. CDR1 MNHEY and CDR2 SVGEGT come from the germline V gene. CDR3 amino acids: CACSHRQRNTEAFF. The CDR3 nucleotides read TGTGCCTGCAGTCATCGACAGAGGAACACTGAAGCTTTCTTT.

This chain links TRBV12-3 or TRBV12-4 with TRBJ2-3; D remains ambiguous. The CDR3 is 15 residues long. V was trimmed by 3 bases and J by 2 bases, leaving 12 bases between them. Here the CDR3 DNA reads TGTGCCAGCAGTTTGCGCCTTCCTGACACAGATACGCAGTATTTT. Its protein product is CASSLRLPDTDTQYF.

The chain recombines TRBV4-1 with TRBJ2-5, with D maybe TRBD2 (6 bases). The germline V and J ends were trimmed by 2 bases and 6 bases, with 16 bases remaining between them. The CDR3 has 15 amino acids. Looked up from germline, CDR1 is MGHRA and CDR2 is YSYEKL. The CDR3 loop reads CASSQFGGLFKTQYF. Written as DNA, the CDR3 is TGCGCCAGCAGCCAATTCGGAGGGCTTTTTAAGACCCAGTACTTC.

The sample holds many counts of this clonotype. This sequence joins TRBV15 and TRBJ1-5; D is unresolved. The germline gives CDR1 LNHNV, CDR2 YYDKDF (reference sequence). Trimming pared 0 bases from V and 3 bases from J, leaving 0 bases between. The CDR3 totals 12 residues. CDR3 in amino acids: CATSRDNQPQHF. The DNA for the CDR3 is TGTGCCACCAGCAGAGACAATCAGCCCCAGCATTTT.

The CDR3, as DNA: TGTGCCAGCAGCTTAGATCCCGCAGATACGCAGTATTTT. Encoded protein: CASSLDPADTQYF. The chain links TRBV7-2 to TRBJ2-3, with no clear D. Germline values: CDR1 SGHTA, CDR2 FQGNSA. The V end lost 1 base, the J end lost 4 bases, and 6 bases lay between the germline ends. This CDR3 region has 13 residues.

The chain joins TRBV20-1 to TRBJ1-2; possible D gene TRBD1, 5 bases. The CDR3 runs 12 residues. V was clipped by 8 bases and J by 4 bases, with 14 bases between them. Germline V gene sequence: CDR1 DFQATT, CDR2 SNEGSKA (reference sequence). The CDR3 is CSLTREGYGYTF. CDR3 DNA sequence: TGCAGTCTAACCAGGGAGGGCTATGGCTACACCTTC.

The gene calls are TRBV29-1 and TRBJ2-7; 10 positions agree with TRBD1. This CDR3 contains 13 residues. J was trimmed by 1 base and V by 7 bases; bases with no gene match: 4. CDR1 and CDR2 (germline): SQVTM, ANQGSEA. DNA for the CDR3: TGCAGCGCCAAGGACAGGGGGTCCTACGAGCAGTACTTC. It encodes CSAKDRGSYEQYF.